This paragraph covers one T cell receptor beta chain sequence. This entry is derived from a study of T cell responses to AZD1222 COVID-19 vaccine. Trimming shortened V by 6 bases and J by 5 bases, and 19 bases separated the two germline ends. The CDR3 runs 15 residues. Germline loops: CDR1 SNHLY, CDR2 FYNNEI. Libraries were prepared by immunoSEQ multiplex PCR; TCRdb keeps only in-frame clonotypes and omits some of them. The table records about 150,000 clones, approximately 90% of them present only once. The receptor comes from an adult in good health. This rearrangement joins TRBV2 to TRBJ1-1; D ambiguous. Source: peripheral blood, taken on day 0 of AZD1222 vaccination. CDR3 coding DNA: TGTGCCAGCAGGGCCGAGAGGGCCGGAGGAACTGAAGCTTTCTTT. Its protein product is CASRAERAGGTEAFF.